Here is one TCR beta chain with its context. The antigen is undetermined. Sequencing was performed with immunoSEQ multiplex PCR; in TCRdb, only in-frame clones are kept and a portion is missing. The sample includes tens of thousands of clones, 88% of them seen just once. This record belongs to a study of OX40 agonist ivuxolimab in advanced cancers. Broader study findings: CD8+ T cells showed, on average, more clonal expansion than CD4+ cells.

The receptor was isolated from an adult with an advanced solid tumor such as melanoma, head and neck, liver or kidney cancer. Sequenced material: CD4+ or CD8+ T cells sorted from blood, taken in a trial of the OX40 agonist ivuxolimab.

Here the CDR3 DNA reads TGCGCCAGCAGCCCGTCGTTGAACACCGGGGAGCTGTTTTTT. It is translated as CASSPSLNTGELFF. The chain recombines TRBV5-1 with TRBJ2-2, with no clear D. This CDR3 contains 14 residues. Germline lookup yields CDR1 SGHRS and CDR2 YFSETQ. Trimming removed 4 bases at V and 1 base at J, with 8 bases between.